This paragraph covers one T cell receptor (beta chain) sequence. Baseline, cycle 4 day 1, and cycle 7 day 1 were the blood sampling points. Sequencing was performed with immunoSEQ multiplex PCR; in TCRdb, only in-frame clones are kept and a portion is missing. The sample comprises approximately 69,000 clones, about nine tenths of which are singletons, and about 0.3% rests with the top ten. This record comes from a study of OX40 agonist ivuxolimab in advanced cancers. At the level of the study: The patients got ivuxolimab, which is an agonistic anti-OX40 (CD134) antibody. Checkpoint inhibitors had been given previously to 40% of patients.

Germline CDR1 SGHAT, CDR2 FQDESV (reference sequence). CDR3 length: 12 residues. V was cut by 2 bases and J by 12 bases, with 11 bases left in between. The clonotype comes from an adult with an advanced solid tumor such as melanoma, head and neck, liver or kidney cancer. The sample was CD4+ or CD8+ T cells sorted from blood, taken in a trial of the OX40 agonist ivuxolimab. The V call is TRBV11-1, the J call TRBJ2-1, with D unresolved. The CDR3 sequence: CASSLPSTGQFF. For the CDR3, the DNA is TGTGCCAGCAGCTTACCGTCCACGGGGCAGTTCTTC.